The 14 T cell receptor beta chains reported below all come from one sample, sequenced in a study of T cell repertoires in cytomegalovirus infection. TCRdb processed the reads anew with MiXCR; each CDR3 protein has one entry. The profile shows around 210,000 distinct CDR3 sequences, 6% to 8% of them singletons. Sequenced input: PBMCs. Receptor source: a human donor in good health (CMV status not recorded). Some clones in this sample may be carry-over from other donors' samples.

The table lists this clonotype with many counts. V gene TRBV19 combines with J gene TRBJ1-1; TRBD1 is a possible D gene (6 bases). CDR1 and CDR2 from the germline V gene are LNHDA and SQIVND (reference sequence). The CDR3 is 12 residues long. Trimming stripped 4 bases from V and 4 bases from J, with 7 bases between. This CDR3 reads CASSKGGTEAFF. CDR3 nucleotides: TGTGCCAGTAGTAAGGGGGGCACTGAAGCTTTCTTT.

Many counts were recorded for this clonotype. This chain connects TRBV28 to TRBJ1-1; TRBD1 matches at 11 bases. CDR1 and CDR2 (germline): MDHEN, SYDVKM. The V gene end was trimmed by 8 bases and the J gene end by 2 bases; junction bases not matched to a gene: 1. The CDR3 runs 13 residues. CDR3 sequence (DNA): TGTGCCAGCCGGACAGGGGGCAACACTGAAGCTTTCTTT. Protein sequence: CASRTGGNTEAFF.

This clonotype was counted ten times or more. This chain connects TRBV5-1 to TRBJ2-1; tentatively, D is TRBD2 (5 bases). The CDR3 length is 15 residues. The germline V gene has CDR1 SGHRS and CDR2 YFSETQ. The V end was cut by 5 bases, the J end by 0 bases, with 12 bases between. For the CDR3, the DNA is TGCGCCAGCAGAGGACTCTCAAGCTCCTACAATGAGCAGTTCTTC. Encoded protein: CASRGLSSSYNEQFF.

The chain joins TRBV3-1 to TRBJ1-6, with D perhaps matching TRBD1 (6 bases). Germline values: CDR1 LGHDT, CDR2 YNNKEL (reference sequence). V dropped 10 bases and J dropped 7 bases, with 29 bases sitting between them. This CDR3 is built from 18 residues. Written as DNA, the CDR3 is TGTGCCAACCTCGAAGAAGGGGAACAGGGATTTCAGAATTCACCCCTCCACTTT. Amino acid sequence: CANLEEGEQGFQNSPLHF.

This clonotype occurred many times. The genes are TRBV7-9 and TRBJ1-6; D uncertain. V lost 5 bases, J lost 4 bases, and 9 bases lay in between. Germline-derived CDR1 and CDR2 are SEHNR and FQNEAQ (reference sequence). CDR3 length: 14 amino acids. The CDR3 is CASSPPEYNSPLHF. The DNA of the CDR3 is TGTGCCAGCAGCCCCCCCGAGTATAATTCACCCCTCCACTTT.

The V and J genes are TRBV20-1 and TRBJ1-2, with a weak D call TRBD1 (5 bases). This CDR3 has 15 residues. Between the trimmed V and J ends, which lost 1 base and 6 bases, there was a span of 18 bases. CDR1 and CDR2 (germline): DFQATT, SNEGSKA (reference sequence). The CDR3 here is CSARVGPGGVDGYTF. The CDR3 DNA is TGCAGTGCTAGAGTTGGACCGGGGGGAGTGGATGGCTACACCTTC.

This clonotype has ten or more counts. V and J are TRBV9 and TRBJ2-1, with TRBD1 matching over 9 bases. The junction had 4 bases not matched to a gene; V was cut back by 7 bases and J by 5 bases. The germline CDR1 and CDR2 sequences are SGDLS and YYNGEE. The CDR3 covers 13 residues. CDR3 protein: CASGGQGHNEQFF. The DNA of the CDR3 is TGTGCCAGCGGGGGACAGGGCCACAATGAGCAGTTCTTC.

This clonotype was recorded at least ten times. The genes are TRBV12-3 or TRBV12-4 and TRBJ2-2; 11 bases agree with TRBD2. The CDR3 is 16 residues long. J lost 5 bases, V lost 5 bases, and 7 bases had no gene match. In nucleotides, the CDR3 is TGTGCCAGCAGTGTATCTAGCGGGGGGCATACCGGGGAGCTGTTTTTT. This sequence encodes CASSVSSGGHTGELFF.

This clonotype was seen a handful of times. The V call is TRBV3-1, the J call TRBJ2-2, with TRBD1 matching 9 bases. Germline values: CDR1 LGHDT, CDR2 YNNKEL (reference sequence). This CDR3 region has 13 residues. Trimming took 7 bases from V and 4 from J; bases not matched to a gene: 1. Written as DNA, the CDR3 is TGTGCCAGCACGACAGGGGGCACCGGGGAGCTGTTTTTT. Its protein is CASTTGGTGELFF.

V and J are TRBV7-9 and TRBJ1-1; TRBD1 might be the D (5 bases). Between the trimmed V and J ends, which lost 5 bases and 1 base, there was a span of 20 bases. This CDR3 contains 17 residues. CDR1 is SEHNR and CDR2 is FQNEAQ in the germline V gene (reference sequence). This CDR3 reads CASSPAGGGRTNTEAFF. CDR3 sequence (DNA): TGTGCCAGCAGCCCTGCGGGGGGGGGTCGGACGAACACTGAAGCTTTCTTT. The whole variable domain, filled in from reference TRBV7-9 and TRBJ1-1, reads DTGVSQNPRHKITKRGQNVTFRCDPISEHNRLYWYRQTLGQGPEFLTYFQNEAQLEKSRLLSDRFSAERPKGSFSTLEIQRTEQGDSAMYLCASSPAGGGRTNTEAFFGQGTRLTVV.

This clonotype was counted only a few times. J is TRBJ2-7 and V is TRBV14; D ambiguous. V was pared by 4 bases and J by 3 bases, with 13 bases between. This CDR3 contains 14 residues. Germline assignment: CDR1 SGHDN and CDR2 FVKESK. CDR3 nucleotide sequence: TGTGCCAGCAGCCCCCGGCAGATTGACTACGAGCAGTACTTC. Its protein product is CASSPRQIDYEQYF.

This clonotype was seen only a few times. The chain recombines TRBV2 with TRBJ1-2, with D perhaps matching TRBD1 (5 bases). With 4 bases removed from V and 1 base from J, the gap between germline ends came to 7 bases. Germline lookup yields CDR1 SNHLY and CDR2 FYNNEI. The CDR3 has 13 residues. The CDR3 region has the DNA TGTGCCAGCAGTGGGGACTTTAACTATGGCTACACCTTC. Amino acid sequence: CASSGDFNYGYTF.

This clonotype was seen repeatedly, ten times or more. This rearrangement joins TRBV29-1 to TRBJ2-2, with D tentatively TRBD1 (5 bases). This CDR3 comprises 14 residues. V lost 6 bases and J 2 bases, leaving 13 bases between the germline ends. Germline values: CDR1 SQVTM, CDR2 ANQGSEA. The CDR3 DNA reads TGCAGCGTCGCACAGGCCCGAAACACCGGGGAGCTGTTTTTT. The encoded protein is CSVAQARNTGELFF.

This clonotype was counted many times. This chain links TRBV7-2 with TRBJ1-2; D call uncertain. Per germline, CDR1 SGHTA and CDR2 FQGNSA. This CDR3 contains 13 residues. V was trimmed by 8 bases and J by 3 bases, leaving 13 bases between them. The CDR3 is CASLPRLHYGYTF. The CDR3 bases are TGTGCCAGCCTTCCGAGACTACACTATGGCTACACCTTC.